The clone carrying this TCR beta chain was recorded many times. This record comes from a study of identical twins. Germline lookup yields CDR1 MNHNS and CDR2 SASEGT. The germline V and J ends were trimmed by 1 base and 5 bases, with 6 bases remaining between them. CDR3 length: 13 residues. TCRdb redid the calling of the 5' RACE reads with MiXCR, one entry per CDR3 protein. The repertoire consists of around 670,000 distinct CDR3 sequences, with roughly 6% occurring once and the leading ten covering roughly 1.8%. The V gene is TRBV6-1, the J gene TRBJ1-5, with D uncertain. This receptor was obtained from a man aged 18 to 30 in good health. Input material: naive T cells sorted from blood. The CDR3 region is CASSEGLDQPQHF. The CDR3 nucleotides read TGTGCCAGCAGTGAAGGCCTCGATCAGCCCCAGCATTTT.